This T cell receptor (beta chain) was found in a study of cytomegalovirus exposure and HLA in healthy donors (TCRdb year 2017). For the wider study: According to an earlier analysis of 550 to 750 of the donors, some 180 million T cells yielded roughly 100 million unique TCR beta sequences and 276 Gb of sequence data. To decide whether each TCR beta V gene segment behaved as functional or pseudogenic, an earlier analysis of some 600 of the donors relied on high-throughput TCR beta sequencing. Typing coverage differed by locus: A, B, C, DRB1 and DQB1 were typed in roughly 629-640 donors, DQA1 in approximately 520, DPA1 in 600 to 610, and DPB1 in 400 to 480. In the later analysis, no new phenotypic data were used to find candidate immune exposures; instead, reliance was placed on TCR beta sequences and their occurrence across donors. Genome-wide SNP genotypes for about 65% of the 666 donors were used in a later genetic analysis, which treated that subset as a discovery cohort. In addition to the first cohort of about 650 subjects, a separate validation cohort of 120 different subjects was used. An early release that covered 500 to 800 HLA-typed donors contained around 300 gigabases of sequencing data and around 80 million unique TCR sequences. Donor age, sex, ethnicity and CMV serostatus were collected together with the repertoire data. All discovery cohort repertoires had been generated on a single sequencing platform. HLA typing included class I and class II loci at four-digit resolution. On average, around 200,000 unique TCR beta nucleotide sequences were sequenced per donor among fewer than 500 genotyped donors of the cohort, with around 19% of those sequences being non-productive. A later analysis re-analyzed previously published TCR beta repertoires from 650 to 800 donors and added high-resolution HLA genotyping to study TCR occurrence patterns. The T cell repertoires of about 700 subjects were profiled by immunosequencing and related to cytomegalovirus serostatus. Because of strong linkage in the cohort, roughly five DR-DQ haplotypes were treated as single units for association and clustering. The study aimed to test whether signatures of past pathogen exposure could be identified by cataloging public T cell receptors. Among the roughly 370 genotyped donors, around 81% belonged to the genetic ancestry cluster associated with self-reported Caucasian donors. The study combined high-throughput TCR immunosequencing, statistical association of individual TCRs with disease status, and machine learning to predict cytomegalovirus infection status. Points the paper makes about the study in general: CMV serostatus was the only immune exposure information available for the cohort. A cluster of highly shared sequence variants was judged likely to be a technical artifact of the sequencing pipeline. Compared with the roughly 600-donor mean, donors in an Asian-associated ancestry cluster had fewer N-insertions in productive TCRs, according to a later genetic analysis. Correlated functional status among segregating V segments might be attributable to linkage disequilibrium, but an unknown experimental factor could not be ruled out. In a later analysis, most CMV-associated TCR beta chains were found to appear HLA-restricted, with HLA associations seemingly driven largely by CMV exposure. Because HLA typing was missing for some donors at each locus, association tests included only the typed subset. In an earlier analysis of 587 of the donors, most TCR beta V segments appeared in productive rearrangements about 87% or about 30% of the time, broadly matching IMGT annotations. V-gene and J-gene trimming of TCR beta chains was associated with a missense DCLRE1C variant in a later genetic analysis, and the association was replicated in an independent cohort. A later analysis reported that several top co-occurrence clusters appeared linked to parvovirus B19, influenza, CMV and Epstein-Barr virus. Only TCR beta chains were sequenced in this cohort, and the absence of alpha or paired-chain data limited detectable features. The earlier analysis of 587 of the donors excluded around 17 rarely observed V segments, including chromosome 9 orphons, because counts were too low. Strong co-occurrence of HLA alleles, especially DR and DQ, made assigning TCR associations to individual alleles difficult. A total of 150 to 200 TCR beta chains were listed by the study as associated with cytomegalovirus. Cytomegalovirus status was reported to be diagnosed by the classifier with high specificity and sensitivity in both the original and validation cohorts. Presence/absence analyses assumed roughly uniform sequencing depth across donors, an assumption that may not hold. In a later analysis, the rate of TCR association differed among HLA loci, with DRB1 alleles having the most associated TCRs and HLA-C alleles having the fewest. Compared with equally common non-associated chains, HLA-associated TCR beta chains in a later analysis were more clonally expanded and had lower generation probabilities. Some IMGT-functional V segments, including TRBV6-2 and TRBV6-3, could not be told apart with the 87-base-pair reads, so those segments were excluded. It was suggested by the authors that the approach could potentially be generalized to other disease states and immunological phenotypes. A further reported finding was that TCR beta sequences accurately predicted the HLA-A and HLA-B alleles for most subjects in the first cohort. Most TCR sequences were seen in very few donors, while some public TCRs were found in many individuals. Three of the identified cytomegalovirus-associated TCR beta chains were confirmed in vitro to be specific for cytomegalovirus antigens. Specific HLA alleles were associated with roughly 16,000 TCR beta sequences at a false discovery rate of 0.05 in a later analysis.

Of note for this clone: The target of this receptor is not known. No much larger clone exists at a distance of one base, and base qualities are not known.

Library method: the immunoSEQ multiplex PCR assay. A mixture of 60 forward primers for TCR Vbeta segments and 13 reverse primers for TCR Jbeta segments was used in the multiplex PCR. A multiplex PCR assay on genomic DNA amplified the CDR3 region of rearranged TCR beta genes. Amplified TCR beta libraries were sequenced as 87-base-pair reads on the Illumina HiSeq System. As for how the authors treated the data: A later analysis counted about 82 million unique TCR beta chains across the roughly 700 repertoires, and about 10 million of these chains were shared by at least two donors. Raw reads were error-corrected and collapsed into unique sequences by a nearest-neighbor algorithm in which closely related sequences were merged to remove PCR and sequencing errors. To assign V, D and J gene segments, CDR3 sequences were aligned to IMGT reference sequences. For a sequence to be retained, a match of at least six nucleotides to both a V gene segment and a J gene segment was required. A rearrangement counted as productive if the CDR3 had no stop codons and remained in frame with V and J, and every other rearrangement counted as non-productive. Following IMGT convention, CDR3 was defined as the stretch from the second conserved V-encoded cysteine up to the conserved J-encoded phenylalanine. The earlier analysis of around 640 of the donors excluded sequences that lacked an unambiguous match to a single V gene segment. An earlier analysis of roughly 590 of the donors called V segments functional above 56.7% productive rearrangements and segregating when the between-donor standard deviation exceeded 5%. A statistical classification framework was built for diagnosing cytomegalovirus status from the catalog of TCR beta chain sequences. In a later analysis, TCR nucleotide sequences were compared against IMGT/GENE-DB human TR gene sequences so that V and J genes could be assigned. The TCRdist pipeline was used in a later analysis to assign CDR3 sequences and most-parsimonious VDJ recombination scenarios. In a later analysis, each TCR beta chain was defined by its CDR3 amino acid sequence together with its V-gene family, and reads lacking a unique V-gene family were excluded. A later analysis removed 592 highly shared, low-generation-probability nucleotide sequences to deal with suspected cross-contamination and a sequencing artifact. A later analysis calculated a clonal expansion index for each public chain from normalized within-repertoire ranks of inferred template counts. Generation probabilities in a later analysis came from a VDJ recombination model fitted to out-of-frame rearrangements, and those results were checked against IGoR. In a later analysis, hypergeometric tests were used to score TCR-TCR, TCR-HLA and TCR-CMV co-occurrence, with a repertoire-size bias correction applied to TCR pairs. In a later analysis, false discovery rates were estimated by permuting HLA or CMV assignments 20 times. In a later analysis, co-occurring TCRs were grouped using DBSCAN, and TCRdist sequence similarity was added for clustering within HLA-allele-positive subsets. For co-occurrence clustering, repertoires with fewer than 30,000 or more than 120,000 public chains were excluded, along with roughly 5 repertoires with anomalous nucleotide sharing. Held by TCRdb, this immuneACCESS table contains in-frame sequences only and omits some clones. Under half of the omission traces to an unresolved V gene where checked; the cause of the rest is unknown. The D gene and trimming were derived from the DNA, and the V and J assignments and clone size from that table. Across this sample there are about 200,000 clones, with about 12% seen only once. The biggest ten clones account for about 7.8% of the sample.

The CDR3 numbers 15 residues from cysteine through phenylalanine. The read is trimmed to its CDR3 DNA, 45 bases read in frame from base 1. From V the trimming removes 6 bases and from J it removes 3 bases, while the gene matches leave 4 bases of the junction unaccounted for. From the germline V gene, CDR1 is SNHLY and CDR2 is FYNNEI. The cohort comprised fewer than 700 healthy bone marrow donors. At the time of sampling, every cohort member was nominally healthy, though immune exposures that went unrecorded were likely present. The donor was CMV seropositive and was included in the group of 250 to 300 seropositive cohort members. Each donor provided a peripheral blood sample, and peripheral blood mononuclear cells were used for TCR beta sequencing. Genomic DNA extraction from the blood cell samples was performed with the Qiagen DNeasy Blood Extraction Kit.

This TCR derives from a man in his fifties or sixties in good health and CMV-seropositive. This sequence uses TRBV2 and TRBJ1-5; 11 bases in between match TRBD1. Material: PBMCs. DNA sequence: TGTGCCAGCAGAGTTGGACAGGGGGCCAATCAGCCCCAGCATTTT. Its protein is CASRVGQGANQPQHF.